This T cell receptor beta chain was sequenced for a study of metastatic and nonmetastatic thyroid tumors. Looking at the study overall: The authors compared repertoires across blood and tumor or nodule tissue from malignant and benign thyroid patients. Overall study findings and caveats: TCR beta diversity was reportedly significantly higher in malignant thyroid tumors than benign nodules, in blood and tumor.

The CDR3 runs 15 residues. Trimming took 4 bases from V and 3 from J, leaving 16 bases between them. CDR1 and CDR2 from the germline V gene are SGHNT and YENEEA. Before thyroid surgery, none of the patients had received any treatment. As originally analysed: Differences in CDR3 between clinicopathological groups were drawn on to build a classifier intended to discriminate distant-metastatic papillary thyroid cancer patients. TCRdb reassembled clones from the PCR reads with MiXCR. What appears here as the V and J calls and clone size reflects TCRdb's work, not the paper's. In the table there are about 7,300 clones, roughly a fifth of which are singletons. This clone counts as medium-sized. Its antigen remains unknown.

This TCR derives from a female donor with papillary thyroid cancer or a benign thyroid nodule (not recorded which). Some clones in this sample may be carry-over from other donors' samples. The V and J genes are TRBV11-3 and TRBJ2-7, with D hard to call. The sample taken for sequencing was adjacent normal tissue. The CDR3 DNA is TGTGCCAGCAGCTCCCCCCAAGGCGCCGGCTACGAGCAGTACTTC. This gives the protein CASSSPQGAGYEQYF.